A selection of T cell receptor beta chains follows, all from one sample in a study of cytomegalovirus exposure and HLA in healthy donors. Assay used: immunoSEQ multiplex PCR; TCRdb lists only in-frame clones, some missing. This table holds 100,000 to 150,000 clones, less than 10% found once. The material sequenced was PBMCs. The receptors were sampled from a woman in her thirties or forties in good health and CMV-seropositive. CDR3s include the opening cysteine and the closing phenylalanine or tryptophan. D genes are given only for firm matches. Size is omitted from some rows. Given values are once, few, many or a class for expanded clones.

CASSLAGTGTSGANVLTF,TGCGCCAGCAGCTTGGCTGGGACAGGGACGTCTGGGGCCAACGTCCTGACTTTC,TRBD1,TRBJ2-6,TRBV5-1,few
CASSPPGQGGDEQYF,TGTGCCAGCTCACCACCGGGACAGGGCGGGGACGAGCAGTACTTC,TRBD1,TRBJ2-7,TRBV18,.
CASSAVDRGVEGYTF,TGTGCCAGCAGCGCAGTGGACAGGGGGGTAGAGGGCTACACCTTC,TRBD1,TRBJ1-2,TRBV7-8,.
CASSQETHPSYGYTF,TGCGCCAGCAGCCAAGAAACTCACCCGAGCTATGGCTACACCTTC,.,TRBJ1-2,TRBV4-1,few
CASRRVTNYGYTF,TGTGCCTCTCGACGGGTAACTAACTATGGCTACACCTTC,.,TRBJ1-2,TRBV30,.
CASSDRDYEQYF,TGTGCCAGCTCTGACAGGGACTACGAGCAGTACTTC,TRBD1,TRBJ2-7,TRBV25-1,many
CASSPTRSYNEQFF,TGTGCCAGCAGCCCGACTAGGTCCTACAATGAGCAGTTCTTC,.,TRBJ2-1,TRBV4-2,.
CASSEGTGPYEQYF,TGTGCCAGCAGTGAAGGGACAGGGCCCTACGAGCAGTACTTC,TRBD1,TRBJ2-7,TRBV2,.
CATSRDRAGGSGYTF,TGTGCCACCAGCAGAGACCGCGCTGGAGGGAGTGGCTACACCTTC,.,TRBJ1-2,TRBV15,few
CASSGQDGYTF,TGTGCCAGCAGTGGACAGGATGGCTACACCTTC,.,TRBJ1-2,TRBV2,few
CASSSLGGGTGLQYF,TGTGCCAGCAGCTCCCTTGGGGGCGGGACAGGGCTGCAGTATTTT,TRBD1,TRBJ2-3,TRBV7-9,.
CALKGAGAAEKNTEAFF,TGTGCTCTTAAAGGGGCAGGGGCCGCCGAAAAGAACACTGAAGCTTTCTTT,.,TRBJ1-1,TRBV28,few
CASSLSTASNQPQHF,TGTGCCAGCAGCTTGAGTACAGCTAGCAATCAGCCCCAGCATTTT,.,TRBJ1-5,TRBV11-2,few
CASTVDRAPNQPQHF,TGTGCCAGCACCGTCGACAGGGCCCCCAATCAGCCCCAGCATTTT,TRBD1,TRBJ1-5,TRBV6-6,few
CASSEESIRTGELFF,TGTGCCAGCAGCGAAGAAAGTATTCGGACCGGGGAGCTGTTTTTT,.,TRBJ2-2,TRBV4-2,few
CASNLDSLSNQPQHF,TGTGCCAGCAACCTTGACAGCCTTAGCAATCAGCCCCAGCATTTT,.,TRBJ1-5,TRBV2,few
CASRMWWTGNYEQYF,TGTGCCAGCAGGATGTGGTGGACAGGTAACTACGAGCAGTACTTC,TRBD1,TRBJ2-7,TRBV6-5,.
CASSLSGQGVREQFF,TGTGCCAGCAGCTTATCAGGACAGGGGGTACGCGAGCAGTTCTTC,TRBD1,TRBJ2-1,TRBV7-3,.
CASSQDRQGGLAGGYSYEQYF,TGCGCCAGCAGCCAAGATAGGCAAGGAGGGCTAGCGGGGGGTTATTCCTACGAGCAGTACTTC,TRBD2,TRBJ2-7,TRBV4-1,few
CASSVRGTEAFF,TGTGCCAGCAGCGTCAGGGGGACTGAAGCTTTCTTT,TRBD1,TRBJ1-1,TRBV13,.
CASSEEGQGNQPQHF,TGCGCCAGCAGTGAGGAGGGACAGGGGAATCAGCCCCAGCATTTT,TRBD1,TRBJ1-5,TRBV10-2,.
CAISGPGQLTPYEQYF,TGTGCCATCAGTGGGCCGGGACAGCTAACTCCCTACGAGCAGTACTTC,TRBD1,TRBJ2-7,TRBV10-3,few
CASSLFQGEKLFF,TGTGCCAGCAGCTTATTTCAGGGGGAAAAACTGTTTTTT,.,TRBJ1-4,TRBV11-2,few
CASSLVSATRGYTF,TGTGCCAGCAGCTTGGTGTCGGCCACGAGGGGCTACACCTTC,.,TRBJ1-2,TRBV5-4,.
CASRISTGDSPLHF,TGTGCCAGTCGCATAAGCACAGGGGATTCACCCCTCCACTTT,TRBD1,TRBJ1-6,TRBV6-5,few
CASSWGRGRRINNSPLHF,TGTGCCAGCAGCTGGGGGCGGGGGCGCAGGATAAATAATTCACCCCTCCACTTT,.,TRBJ1-6,TRBV5-8,.
CASSQVTGIYGYTF,TGCGCCAGCAGCCAAGTCACAGGGATCTATGGCTACACCTTC,.,TRBJ1-2,TRBV4-1,.
CASSLTGENTIYF,TGTGCCAGCAGCTTGACAGGCGAAAACACCATATATTTT,.,TRBJ1-3,TRBV27,.
CASSPRGVYEQYF,TGTGCCAGCTCACCACGGGGGGTCTACGAGCAGTACTTC,.,TRBJ2-7,TRBV18,few
CASSLSGGAGGYNSPLHF,TGTGCCAGCAGTTTATCAGGGGGAGCAGGGGGCTATAATTCACCCCTCCACTTT,TRBD1,TRBJ1-6,TRBV27,few
CASSSVRTYEQYF,TGTGCCAGCAGCTCGGTCAGGACCTACGAGCAGTACTTC,.,TRBJ2-7,TRBV7-6,few
CASSSTGAFYEQYF,TGTGCCAGCAGCTCGACAGGTGCCTTCTACGAGCAGTACTTC,.,TRBJ2-7,TRBV7-8,few
CASSFNQGYEQYF,TGTGCCAGCAGCTTTAACCAGGGCTACGAGCAGTACTTC,.,TRBJ2-7,TRBV5-4,few
CASSQVRTGRGETQYF,TGCGCCAGCAGCCAAGTTCGGACAGGGAGGGGAGAGACCCAGTACTTC,.,TRBJ2-5,TRBV4-1,few
CSAISLETQYF,TGCAGTGCTATTTCTCTGGAGACCCAGTACTTC,.,TRBJ2-5,TRBV20-1,.
CTSSRERKTYEQYF,TGCACCAGCAGCCGGGAAAGGAAAACTTACGAGCAGTACTTC,.,TRBJ2-7,TRBV5-1,.
CASSHGPSGKPQHF,TGCGCCAGCAGCCACGGGCCCTCAGGGAAACCCCAGCATTTT,.,TRBJ1-5,TRBV4-1,.
CASSGSLAAQETQYF,TGTGCCAGCAGCGGCTCCCTAGCGGCACAAGAGACCCAGTACTTC,TRBD2,TRBJ2-5,TRBV9,.
CASSGQPHGGYTF,TGCGCCAGCAGCGGACAGCCCCATGGGGGCTACACCTTC,.,TRBJ1-2,TRBV4-1,.
CASSQNSQGALSEAFF,TGCGCCAGCAGCCAAAATTCACAGGGGGCGTTGAGTGAAGCTTTCTTT,TRBD1,TRBJ1-1,TRBV5-1,few
CASSLRVQGHVRTEAFF,TGTGCCAGCAGCTTAAGGGTCCAGGGGCACGTTCGCACTGAAGCTTTCTTT,.,TRBJ1-1,TRBV7-2,few
CASSFEWRGGNF,TGTGCCAGCAGCTTTGAGTGGCGCGGCGGAAACTTC,.,TRBJ1-2,TRBV7-9,.
CASSKAGMAGFIGELFF,TGTGCCAGTAGTAAAGCCGGAATGGCAGGGTTTATCGGGGAGCTGTTTTTT,.,TRBJ2-2,TRBV19,.
CASRSRVRGPTQPQHF,TGTGCCAGCAGGTCACGTGTCAGGGGGCCTACTCAGCCCCAGCATTTT,TRBD1,TRBJ1-5,TRBV2,few
CASRPPNIGIHTDTQYF,TGTGCCAGTAGACCTCCCAATATCGGGATTCACACAGATACGCAGTATTTT,.,TRBJ2-3,TRBV19,.
CASSPQDRLNTEAFF,TGTGCCAGCAGCCCTCAGGACAGACTGAACACTGAAGCTTTCTTT,.,TRBJ1-1,TRBV7-9,few
CASSLRGRGAFF,TGTGCCAGCAGCCTCCGGGGGAGGGGAGCTTTCTTT,.,TRBJ1-1,TRBV7-9,.
CASSVVERGISYNEQFF,TGTGCCAGCAGCGTAGTAGAGAGGGGGATTTCGTACAATGAGCAGTTCTTC,.,TRBJ2-1,TRBV9,.